The 19 T cell receptor beta chains given below trace back to one sample, sequenced in a study of cytomegalovirus exposure and HLA in healthy donors. The PCR contained 60 Vbeta and 13 Jbeta primers. Method: immunoSEQ multiplex PCR; TCRdb's copy keeps in-frame clones and lacks some. The data contain about 130,000 clones, roughly 77% of them singletons. Sequenced sample: PBMCs. Receptors originate from a man aged 30 to 45 in good health.

This chain links TRBV11-3 with TRBJ2-1; D gene ambiguous. The V end was cut by 1 base, the J end by 2 bases, with 9 bases between. CDR1 SGHNT and CDR2 YENEEA come from the germline V gene. The CDR3 runs 15 residues. CDR3 sequence (DNA): TGTGCCAGCAGCTTAGGTAGTCGCGCCTACAATGAGCAGTTCTTC. It specifies CASSLGSRAYNEQFF.

The chain links TRBV6-4 to TRBJ1-5; 7 bases are shared with TRBD1. Trimming took 10 bases from V and 1 from J; bases not matched to a gene: 13. The CDR3 has 16 amino acids. Germline V lookup: CDR1 MRHNA, CDR2 SNTAGT. The CDR3 sequence is CATSLDRVWSNQPQHF. The CDR3 coding sequence is TGTGCCACCTCCCTCGACAGGGTCTGGAGCAATCAGCCCCAGCATTTT.

The rearrangement uses TRBV19 and TRBJ2-1; 10 nucleotides match TRBD2. V was clipped by 2 bases and J by 5 bases; unmatched bases: 3. The germline V gene has CDR1 LNHDA and CDR2 SQIVND (reference sequence). The CDR3 covers 15 residues. Written as DNA, the CDR3 is TGTGCCAGTAGTATAACTAGCGGGACCCACAATGAGCAGTTCTTC. It codes for CASSITSGTHNEQFF. Full variable domain (rest looked up from reference TRBV19 and TRBJ2-1): DGGITQSPKYLFRKEGQNVTLSCEQNLNHDAMYWYRQDPGQGLRLIYYSQIVNDFQKGDIAEGYSVSREKKESFPLTVTSAQKNPTAFYLCASSITSGTHNEQFFGPGTRLTVL.

V gene TRBV7-2 combines with J gene TRBJ2-3; 7 bases are a match to TRBD2. The CDR3 totals 15 residues. J was trimmed by 5 bases and V by 2 bases; bases with no gene match: 7. Germline V CDR1 and CDR2: SGHTA, FQGNSA. The CDR3 here is CASSLLGGGRDTQYF. CDR3 in DNA: TGTGCCAGCAGCTTACTCGGGGGAGGGAGAGATACGCAGTATTTT.

The rearrangement joins TRBV5-6 to TRBJ2-7, with unresolved D. The ends were cut back, 1 base at V and 4 bases at J, with 6 bases in the middle. From germline, CDR1 is SGHDT and CDR2 YYEEEE. The CDR3 totals 12 residues. The CDR3 DNA sequence: TGTGCCAGCAGCTTGACCGAGTACGAGCAGTACTTC. Its protein is CASSLTEYEQYF.

The chain employs TRBV13 and TRBJ1-1; TRBD1 might be the D (5 bases). Germline CDR1 and CDR2: PRHDT and FYEKMQ (reference sequence). Deletions cut 5 bases from V and 6 bases from J, with 22 bases between. The CDR3 runs 16 residues. CDR3 in amino acids: CASSRPREVAKAEAFF. The CDR3 region has the DNA TGTGCCAGCAGCCGCCCCAGGGAAGTGGCCAAGGCTGAAGCTTTCTTT.

The DNA for the CDR3 is TGTGCCAGCAGCTCACAGACAGGCCAAGAGACCCAGTACTTC. This gives the protein CASSSQTGQETQYF. This sequence joins TRBV7-7 and TRBJ2-5; D perhaps matches TRBD1 (6 bases). This CDR3 is built from 14 residues. Per germline, CDR1 SSHAT and CDR2 FNYEAQ (reference sequence). The V end lost 4 bases, the J end lost 1 base, and 10 bases lay between the germline ends. The full variable domain, rest sourced from reference TRBV7-7 and TRBJ2-5, is GAGVSQSPRYKVTKRGQDVTLRCDPISSHATLYWYQQALGQGPEFLTYFNYEAQPDKSGLPSDRFSAERPEGSISTLTIQRTEQRDSAMYRCASSSQTGQETQYFGPGTRLLVL.

The rearrangement links TRBV6-5 to TRBJ1-4, with D tentatively TRBD1 (6 bases). Looked up from germline, CDR1 is MNHEY and CDR2 is SVGAGI. Trimming left V 2 bases short and J 4 bases short, with 8 bases between. The CDR3 runs 14 residues. CDR3 sequence reads: CASSYEGGNEKLFF. CDR3 coding DNA: TGTGCCAGCAGTTACGAAGGGGGTAATGAAAAACTGTTTTTT.

This clone was picked up a small number of times. The chain recombines TRBV7-2 with TRBJ2-7; D may be TRBD1 (5 bases). The V end was cut by 1 base, the J end by 3 bases, with 10 bases between. Germline CDR1 reads SGHTA; CDR2 reads FQGNSA. CDR3 length: 14 amino acids. CDR3: CASSLEDIFYEQYF. DNA for the CDR3: TGTGCCAGCAGCTTAGAGGACATCTTCTACGAGCAGTACTTC.

This rearrangement joins TRBV9 to TRBJ2-1, with D maybe TRBD2 (6 bases). Germline CDR1 and CDR2: SGDLS and YYNGEE. The CDR3 consists of 16 residues. V gave up 4 bases and J gave up 2 bases, with 16 bases separating them. CDR3 sequence reads: CASSLRVRGAYNEQFF. CDR3 bases: TGTGCCAGCAGCCTGAGGGTTCGCGGGGCCTACAATGAGCAGTTCTTC.

The V and J genes are TRBV2 and TRBJ1-2; D is possibly TRBD1 (5 bases). The V and J ends lost 4 bases and 6 bases respectively, with 15 bases between them. The CDR3 has 14 amino acids. Germline V lookup: CDR1 SNHLY, CDR2 FYNNEI. The DNA for the CDR3 is TGTGCCAGCAGTGCCGGGGAGGGGCTCCATGGCTACACCTTC. This sequence encodes CASSAGEGLHGYTF.

The J gene is TRBJ2-1, the V gene TRBV6-5, with D possibly matching TRBD1 (5 bases). Germline assignment: CDR1 MNHEY and CDR2 SVGAGI. This CDR3 is 13 amino acids long. V was trimmed by 4 bases and J by 12 bases, leaving 16 bases between them. The CDR3 DNA is TGTGCCAGCAGTTTCCAGGCGACAGCTTGGCAGTTCTTC. It yields the protein CASSFQATAWQFF.

This clone was counted a few times. The chain couples TRBV30 to TRBJ1-5, with no clear D. Trimming removed 2 bases from V and 5 bases from J, with 10 bases in between. The CDR3 totals 13 residues. CDR1 GTSNPN and CDR2 SVGIG come from the germline V gene (reference sequence). DNA for the CDR3: TGTGCCTGGAGTTTCGGGGTTGATCAGCCCCAGCATTTT. Encoded protein: CAWSFGVDQPQHF.

This rearrangement joins TRBV27 to TRBJ1-4; no definite D call. V lost 4 bases to trimming and J lost 8 bases, with 17 bases between them. CDR3 size: 15 residues. Germline V gene data show CDR1 as MNHEY and CDR2 as SMNVEV (reference sequence). The CDR3 here is CASSYKGTRGEKLFF. As DNA, the CDR3 is TGTGCCAGCAGTTATAAGGGAACCCGAGGGGAAAAACTGTTTTTT.

This clone was picked up a small number of times. The chain uses TRBV4-2 and TRBJ2-7; the D is unclear. Germline lookup yields CDR1 LGHNA and CDR2 YNFKEQ. V was clipped by 6 bases and J by 2 bases, with 17 bases between them. CDR3 length: 15 residues. CDR3 DNA: TGTGCCAGCAGACACCGACACACTGCGACCTACGAGCAGTACTTC. Amino acid sequence: CASRHRHTATYEQYF.

The gene calls are TRBV7-6 and TRBJ1-6; TRBD1 agrees at 7 bases. CDR1 SGHVS and CDR2 FNYEAQ come from the germline V gene. V shed 5 bases and J 6 bases; nucleotides not matched to a gene: 1. This CDR3 is built from 13 residues. This CDR3 is CASSPGGNSPLHF. CDR3 bases: TGTGCCAGCAGCCCAGGGGGTAATTCACCCCTCCACTTT.

This clone has more than one count but fewer than ten. The V gene is TRBV7-3, the J gene TRBJ1-5; no definite D call. The germline gives CDR1 SGHTA, CDR2 FQGTGA. This CDR3 spans 13 amino acids. V lost 1 base to trimming and J lost 5 bases, with 6 bases between them. This CDR3 is CASSLNGDQPQHF. The CDR3 DNA is TGTGCCAGCAGCTTAAACGGTGATCAGCCCCAGCATTTT.

The chain joins TRBV15 to TRBJ2-3, with 9 bases lining up with TRBD1. The CDR3 totals 16 residues. J lost 1 base, V lost 7 bases, and 9 bases had no gene match. The V gene's germline CDR1 is LNHNV and CDR2 YYDKDF (reference sequence). The CDR3 reads CATTKSQGAGTDTQYF. The CDR3 DNA follows: TGTGCCACCACCAAATCACAGGGGGCTGGCACAGATACGCAGTATTTT.

This CDR3 is CASTAGGGDTQYF. CDR3 DNA: TGTGCCAGCACGGCGGGGGGAGGGGATACGCAGTATTTT. The chain uses TRBV7-3 and TRBJ2-3; 8 bases line up with TRBD2. The germline V gene encodes CDR1 SGHTA and CDR2 FQGTGA. The CDR3 spans 13 residues. V was pared by 7 bases and J by 6 bases, with 6 bases of the junction left unmatched.